A selection of T cell receptor beta chains follows, all from one sample in a study. Using its own MiXCR run on the 5' RACE reads, TCRdb lists one record per CDR3 protein. The sample yields approximately 40,000 distinct CDR3 sequences, approximately 22% seen once. The sequenced sample consisted of Tregs sorted from blood. The receptors shown here come from a female donor with breast cancer. CDR3s include the opening cysteine and the closing phenylalanine or tryptophan. D genes are given only for firm matches. The size of a clone is reported for some rows only, either as once, few or many, or as a class for expanded clones.

>NA|NA|TRBV20-1|TRBJ2-3
TGCAGTGCTAGGGAGGGACCCTCAGATACGCAGTATTTT
CSAREGPSDTQYF
>NA|NA|TRBV12-3/TRBV12-4|TRBJ1-3
TGTGCCAGCACCGACGGTTCCTCTGGAAACACCATATATTTT
CASTDGSSGNTIYF
>NA|NA|TRBV9|TRBJ2-2
TGTGCCAGCAGCCGAAGCGTAGTTACCGGGGAGCTGTTTTTT
CASSRSVVTGELFF
>NA|NA|TRBV24-1|TRBJ1-5
TGTGCCACCAGCCCTGCCCGCGACCAAAATCAGCCCCAGCATTTT
CATSPARDQNQPQHF
>many|TRBD2|TRBV6-5|TRBJ2-7
TGTGCCAGCAGCGGGACTAGCGGGAACGAGCAGTACTTC
CASSGTSGNEQYF
>NA|TRBD1|TRBV5-1|TRBJ1-1
TGCGCCAGCAGCTTGTCAGGGGGCGATGGAGCTTTCTTT
CASSLSGGDGAFF
>NA|NA|TRBV12-3/TRBV12-4|TRBJ1-1
TGTGCCAGCAGTGGACCCGGTGAAGCTTTCTTT
CASSGPGEAFF
>many|TRBD2|TRBV6-1|TRBJ2-7
TGTGCCAGCAGGACTAGCGAAAGCTCCTACGAGCAGTACTTC
CASRTSESSYEQYF
>few|NA|TRBV27|TRBJ1-2
TGTGCCAGCAGTCCCACCGAAAACTATGGCTACACCTTC
CASSPTENYGYTF
>many|NA|TRBV7-3|TRBJ2-1
TGTGCCAGCAGCTTAATGGGGAGTTACAATGAGCAGTTCTTC
CASSLMGSYNEQFF
>few|TRBD2|TRBV13|TRBJ2-3
TGTGCCAGCAGCTTAGGTACTAGCGGGACGGCAGATACGCAGTATTTT
CASSLGTSGTADTQYF
>NA|NA|TRBV7-3|TRBJ1-6
TGTGCCAGCGGACAGATGAGCTTTTCACCCCTCCACTTT
CASGQMSFSPLHF
>many|NA|TRBV5-1|TRBJ2-4
TGCGCCAGCAAACGGGAAAACATTCAGTACTTC
CASKRENIQYF
>few|NA|TRBV5-1|TRBJ2-2
TGCGCCAGCAGCTTGGCTACACGGAACACCGGGGAGCTGTTTTTT
CASSLATRNTGELFF
>few|NA|TRBV4-1|TRBJ2-1
TGCGCCAGCAGCCAGGAGGGGAGAACCTACAATGAGCAGTTCTTC
CASSQEGRTYNEQFF
>NA|NA|TRBV9|TRBJ2-1
TGTGCCAGCAGCGGCCCTGGGGGGATGGATGAGCAGTTCTTC
CASSGPGGMDEQFF
>many|TRBD1|TRBV20-1|TRBJ2-5
TGCAGTGCTAGAGATCGTAGGGGGCTGGAGACCCAGTACTTC
CSARDRRGLETQYF